Listed below are T cell receptor beta chains from one sample, sequenced in a study of blood T cell repertoires in COVID-19. Only in-frame clones appear in the TCRdb table, and some are missing; sequencing was by immunoSEQ multiplex PCR. The sample has around 310,000 clones, about 90% seen once. Source material: peripheral blood. The receptors derive from a woman aged 40 to 50 with COVID-19, enrolled during active disease. The CDR3 runs from the conserved cysteine through the conserved F or W. The order of the fields is CDR3 protein, CDR3 DNA, V gene, J gene, D gene, clone size. A D gene is named only where the DNA matches it firmly. Clone size appears in some rows only: once, few, many, or a class for an expanded clone.

CASSLRPSGVPGNTIYF	TGCGCCAGCAGCTTGCGACCCTCCGGGGTCCCTGGAAACACCATATATTTT	TRBV5-1	TRBJ1-3	NA	NA
CASRGTNQPQHF	TGTGCCAGTAGGGGAACAAATCAGCCCCAGCATTTT	TRBV2	TRBJ1-5	NA	few
CASSTGTPNTEAFF	TGTGCCAGCAGTACCGGGACACCGAACACTGAAGCTTTCTTT	TRBV7-3	TRBJ1-1	NA	NA
CASNEGTSGVQETQYF	TGTGCCAGCAACGAAGGGACTAGCGGAGTCCAAGAGACCCAGTACTTC	TRBV5-4	TRBJ2-5	TRBD2	once
CASSDYGPITNEKLFF	TGTGCCAGCAGTGACTACGGACCCATAACTAATGAAAAACTGTTTTTT	TRBV27	TRBJ1-4	NA	NA
CASSLDGGRGNTIYF	TGTGCCAGCAGCTTAGATGGGGGGAGAGGAAACACCATATATTTT	TRBV7-8	TRBJ1-3	NA	NA
CASRAGTALSTNEKLFF	TGTGCCAGCAGAGCCGGGACAGCGCTTTCAACTAATGAAAAACTGTTTTTT	TRBV7-9	TRBJ1-4	TRBD1	NA
CASSLGAGVIQPQHF	TGTGCCAGCAGCTTAGGGGCAGGGGTGATTCAGCCCCAGCATTTT	TRBV7-6	TRBJ1-5	NA	NA
CASSQEREGRGYNSPLHF	TGCGCCAGCAGCCAAGAGCGAGAAGGAAGGGGGTATAATTCACCCCTCCACTTT	TRBV4-3	TRBJ1-6	NA	few
CASSYGTGYEQYF	TGTGCCAGCAGTTACGGGACAGGATACGAGCAGTACTTC	TRBV6-2/TRBV6-3	TRBJ2-7	TRBD1	NA
CSAPISRGLKVKTLHF	TGCAGCGCCCCCATTTCTCGAGGTCTTAAGGTCAAAACCCTCCACTTT	TRBV29-1	TRBJ1-6	NA	NA
CASSYKGANGYTF	TGTGCCAGCAGTTACAAGGGGGCTAACGGCTACACCTTC	TRBV6-2/TRBV6-3	TRBJ1-2	TRBD1	NA
CASSQVGQGRGGYTF	TGCGCCAGCAGCCAAGTGGGACAGGGAAGGGGCGGCTACACCTTC	TRBV4-1	TRBJ1-2	TRBD1	NA
CASTPGEQDLEKLFF	TGTGCCAGCACCCCGGGGGAACAGGACCTCGAAAAACTGTTTTTT	TRBV11-2	TRBJ1-4	NA	many
CASSPRPGKDTQYF	TGTGCCAGCAGCCCTCGACCGGGTAAGGATACGCAGTATTTT	TRBV9	TRBJ2-3	NA	NA
CASSFPSVTEAFF	TGTGCCAGCAGTTTTCCCAGCGTCACTGAAGCTTTCTTT	TRBV12-3/TRBV12-4	TRBJ1-1	NA	NA
CAWTAGMNTEAFF	TGTGCCTGGACAGCAGGCATGAACACTGAAGCTTTCTTT	TRBV30	TRBJ1-1	NA	once
CASTDPQGPGHF	TGTGCCAGCACCGACCCCCAGGGCCCGGGGCATTTT	TRBV28	TRBJ1-5	NA	NA
CAWSEYGQGAIAVLKLFF	TGTGCCTGGAGCGAGTACGGACAGGGGGCCATCGCCGTCCTAAAACTGTTTTTT	TRBV30	TRBJ1-4	TRBD1	NA
CASSDNDGPREGYF	TGCGCCAGCAGCGACAACGACGGGCCCAGGGAAGGGTACTTC	TRBV5-1	TRBJ2-7	NA	NA
CASRRLAAINTDTQYF	TGTGCCAGCAGAAGACTAGCGGCGATAAACACAGATACGCAGTATTTT	TRBV27	TRBJ2-3	TRBD2	NA
CSVGVSGAFF	TGCAGCGTTGGGGTGTCAGGGGCTTTCTTT	TRBV29-1	TRBJ1-1	NA	NA